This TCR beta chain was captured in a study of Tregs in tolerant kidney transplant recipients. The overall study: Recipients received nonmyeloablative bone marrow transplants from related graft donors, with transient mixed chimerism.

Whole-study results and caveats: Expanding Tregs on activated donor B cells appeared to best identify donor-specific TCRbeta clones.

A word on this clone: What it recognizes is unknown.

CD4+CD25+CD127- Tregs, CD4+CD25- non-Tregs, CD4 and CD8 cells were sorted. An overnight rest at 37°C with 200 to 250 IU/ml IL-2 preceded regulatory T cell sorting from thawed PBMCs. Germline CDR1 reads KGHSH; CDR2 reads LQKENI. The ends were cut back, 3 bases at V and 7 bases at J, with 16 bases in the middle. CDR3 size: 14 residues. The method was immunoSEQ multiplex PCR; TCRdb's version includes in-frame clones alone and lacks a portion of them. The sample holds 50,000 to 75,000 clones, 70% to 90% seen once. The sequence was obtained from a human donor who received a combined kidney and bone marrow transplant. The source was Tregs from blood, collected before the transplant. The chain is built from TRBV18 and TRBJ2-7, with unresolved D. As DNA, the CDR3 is TGTGCCAGCTCACCTACGGGCTCCAAACTTGAGCAGTACTTC. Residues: CASSPTGSKLEQYF.